Listed below are T cell receptor beta chains from one sample, sequenced in a study of regulatory T cells in long-lasting Graves disease. MiXCR, run by TCRdb on the multiplex PCR reads, gives a single entry per CDR3 protein. Of about 470,000 distinct CDR3 sequences listed, about 15% are singletons. Separately, the same data were catalogued under a study of T cells in Graves' hyperthyroidism and ophthalmopathy.

This sample comprised peripheral blood mononuclear cells (PBMCs), obtained at new diagnosis, from a patient treated with antithyroid drugs. The source is a young woman with Graves disease. CDR3s include the opening cysteine and the closing phenylalanine or tryptophan. The D gene is left open where the match is weak. Not every row has a clone size; where given, it reads once, few, many or a size class.

D gene,V gene,clone size,J gene,CDR3 protein,CDR3 DNA
-,TRBV2,few,TRBJ2-5,CASSERLGRVETQYF,TGTGCCAGCAGTGAAAGGCTAGGGCGGGTTGAGACCCAGTACTTC
-,TRBV24-1,-,TRBJ2-5,CATSRRARETQYF,TGTGCCACCAGTCGACGGGCCCGGGAGACCCAGTACTTC
-,TRBV9,few,TRBJ2-5,CASSLRVAETQETQYF,TGTGCCAGCAGCCTGAGGGTAGCGGAGACCCAAGAGACCCAGTACTTC
-,TRBV7-8,-,TRBJ2-1,CATNRGPLEAYNEQFF,TGTGCAACCAATAGGGGCCCCCTTGAGGCGTACAATGAGCAGTTCTTC
-,TRBV20-1,few,TRBJ1-1,CSLVRPGNTEAFF,TGCAGTTTGGTCCGACCGGGAAACACTGAAGCTTTCTTT
-,TRBV20-1,-,TRBJ1-1,CSAREMASDTEAFF,TGCAGTGCTAGAGAAATGGCTTCGGACACTGAAGCTTTCTTT
-,TRBV27,-,TRBJ2-1,CASSQGYGEQFF,TGTGCCAGCAGTCAGGGGTACGGTGAGCAGTTCTTC
TRBD2,TRBV5-6,many,TRBJ2-1,CASSLAILGGGSSYNEQFF,TGTGCCAGCAGCTTGGCCATTCTTGGTGGCGGGAGCTCCTACAATGAGCAGTTCTTC
-,TRBV7-9,many,TRBJ2-3,CASSLGFRSDTQYF,TGTGCCAGCAGCTTAGGGTTTCGGTCAGATACGCAGTATTTT
TRBD2,TRBV2,-,TRBJ2-7,CAIPRGSSYEQYF,TGTGCCATACCGCGGGGGAGCTCCTACGAGCAGTACTTC
TRBD2,TRBV4-1,-,TRBJ2-1,CASSPAGTSGMGEFF,TGCGCCAGCAGCCCCGCCGGGACTAGCGGGATGGGGGAGTTCTTC
TRBD2,TRBV7-6,-,TRBJ2-1,CASSLDLGLAYNEQFF,TGTGCCAGCAGCTTAGATTTAGGACTAGCATACAATGAGCAGTTCTTC
TRBD2,TRBV15,-,TRBJ2-3,CATSGTSGTTDTQYF,TGTGCCACCAGCGGCACTAGCGGTACGACAGATACGCAGTATTTT
-,TRBV24-1,-,TRBJ2-1,CATSELEGSNEQFF,TGTGCCACCAGTGAACTAGAAGGGTCCAATGAGCAGTTCTTC
TRBD2,TRBV29-1,-,TRBJ2-2,CSVSPPELAGVTGELFF,TGCAGCGTTTCCCCGCCCGAACTAGCGGGAGTCACCGGGGAGCTGTTTTTT
-,TRBV13,many,TRBJ2-7,CASSKQGRGTYEQYF,TGTGCCAGCAGCAAGCAGGGTCGGGGCACCTACGAGCAGTACTTC
-,TRBV24-1,-,TRBJ2-2,CATSALDRSATGELFF,TGTGCCACCAGTGCCCTTGACAGGTCGGCGACCGGGGAGCTGTTTTTT
TRBD1,TRBV7-2,many,TRBJ1-2,CASSLGTGGFYGYTF,TGTGCCAGCAGCTTAGGGACAGGGGGCTTCTATGGCTACACCTTC
TRBD2,TRBV6-1,few,TRBJ2-3,CASSVAGVADTQYF,TGTGCCAGCAGTGTAGCGGGAGTGGCAGATACGCAGTATTTT
TRBD2,TRBV6-5,many,TRBJ2-3,CASSYDGRARTDTQYF,TGTGCCAGCAGTTACGACGGGAGGGCCAGGACAGATACGCAGTATTTT
-,TRBV20-1,many,TRBJ2-7,CSAGAGSGRTYEQYF,TGCAGTGCTGGGGCGGGGAGCGGACGGACCTACGAGCAGTACTTC
TRBD2,TRBV2,many,TRBJ2-3,CASSMSGRGGTDTQYF,TGTGCCAGCAGTATGAGCGGGAGGGGTGGTACAGATACGCAGTATTTT
TRBD2,TRBV5-1,few,TRBJ2-1,CASSGGQQPYNEQFF,TGTGCCAGCAGCGGGGGGCAGCAACCATACAATGAGCAGTTCTTC
-,TRBV11-3,many,TRBJ2-1,CASSRGGGGPRNEQFF,TGTGCCAGCAGCCGGGGAGGGGGAGGGCCTAGGAATGAGCAGTTCTTC
-,TRBV7-2,-,TRBJ2-1,CASSLWGAEQFF,TGTGCCAGCAGCTTGTGGGGTGCTGAGCAGTTCTTC
TRBD2,TRBV30,many,TRBJ2-1,CAWHPGTSYNEQFF,TGTGCCTGGCACCCAGGGACTAGCTACAATGAGCAGTTCTTC
-,TRBV27,few,TRBJ1-5,CASSLGAGQPQHF,TGTGCCAGCAGTTTAGGAGCAGGGCAGCCCCAGCATTTT
TRBD1,TRBV19,few,TRBJ1-1,CATHRGTGSEAFF,TGTGCCACCCACCGCGGGACAGGGTCCGAAGCTTTCTTT
TRBD2,TRBV5-1,many,TRBJ2-7,CASSLGSGGTYEQYF,TGCGCCAGCAGCTTGGGAAGCGGGGGGACCTACGAGCAGTACTTC
-,TRBV11-2,few,TRBJ2-7,CASSTQNPEDEQYF,TGTGCCAGCAGCACCCAGAACCCAGAAGATGAGCAGTACTTC
TRBD1,TRBV2,many,TRBJ1-1,CASNPTGSGTEAFF,TGTGCCAGCAACCCGACAGGGAGTGGTACTGAAGCTTTCTTT
-,TRBV7-9,few,TRBJ1-3,CASSEGTISGNTIYF,TGTGCCAGCAGCGAAGGGACCATCTCTGGAAACACCATATATTTT
-,TRBV3-1,-,TRBJ2-7,CASSQSNSFHEQYF,TGTGCCAGCAGCCAGAGTAACTCCTTCCACGAGCAGTACTTC
TRBD2,TRBV12-3/TRBV12-4,many,TRBJ2-3,CASSLRWTSGDTDTQYF,TGTGCCAGCAGTCTCCGTTGGACTAGCGGAGACACAGATACGCAGTATTTT
-,TRBV9,many,TRBJ2-7,CASSGMSYEQYF,TGTGCCAGCAGCGGGATGAGCTACGAGCAGTACTTC
TRBD2,TRBV4-1,many,TRBJ2-7,CASRVAGALSYEQYF,TGCGCCAGCAGGGTAGCGGGAGCCCTCTCCTACGAGCAGTACTTC
-,TRBV11-3,many,TRBJ2-3,CASSFELAARTDTQYF,TGTGCCAGCAGCTTCGAATTAGCGGCCCGCACAGATACGCAGTATTTT
-,TRBV3-1,-,TRBJ1-6,CASSPELRGTNSPLHF,TGTGCCAGCAGCCCCGAACTCAGGGGCACAAATTCACCCCTCCACTTT
-,TRBV9,few,TRBJ2-2,CASSTLTGELFF,TGTGCCAGCAGCACCCTCACCGGGGAGCTGTTTTTT
-,TRBV10-2,-,TRBJ1-1,CASRGTMNTEAFF,TGCGCCAGCAGAGGGACAATGAACACTGAAGCTTTCTTT
-,TRBV6-1,many,TRBJ1-3,CASSKGWSSGNTIYF,TGTGCCAGCAGTAAGGGGTGGAGCTCTGGAAACACCATATATTTT
-,TRBV30,many,TRBJ1-2,CAWGPRDYGYTF,TGTGCCTGGGGCCCCCGGGACTATGGCTACACCTTC